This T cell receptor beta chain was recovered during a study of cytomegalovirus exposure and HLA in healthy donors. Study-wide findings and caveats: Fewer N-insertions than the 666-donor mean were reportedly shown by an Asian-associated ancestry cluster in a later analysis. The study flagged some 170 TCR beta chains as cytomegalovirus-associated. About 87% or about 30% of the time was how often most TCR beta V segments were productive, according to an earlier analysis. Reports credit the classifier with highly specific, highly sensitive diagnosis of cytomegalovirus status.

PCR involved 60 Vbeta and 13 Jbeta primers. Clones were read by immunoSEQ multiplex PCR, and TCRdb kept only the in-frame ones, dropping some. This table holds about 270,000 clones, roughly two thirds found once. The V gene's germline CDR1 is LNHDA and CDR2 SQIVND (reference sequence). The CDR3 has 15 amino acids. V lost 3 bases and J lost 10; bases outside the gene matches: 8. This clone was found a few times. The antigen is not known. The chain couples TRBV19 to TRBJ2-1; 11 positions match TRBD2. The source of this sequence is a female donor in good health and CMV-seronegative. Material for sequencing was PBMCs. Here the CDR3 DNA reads TGTGCCAGTAGTATGGCTAGCGGGAGGCCGGGGGAGCAGTTCTTC. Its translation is CASSMASGRPGEQFF.